Listed below are T cell receptor beta chains from one sample, sequenced in a study of PD-1 and CTLA-4 blockade in melanoma. The assay was immunoSEQ multiplex PCR, and TCRdb's table has in-frame clones only and misses some. The repertoire holds more than 9,000 clones, 65% to 90% seen once, with approximately 32% in the top ten. Sequences were derived from CD8+ T cells from peripheral blood, sampled from a patient given anti-PD-1 treatment. These receptors were taken from a human donor with melanoma. Both conserved end residues are part of each CDR3. D genes are given only for firm matches. Some rows mark clone size as missing; the rest say once, few, many or name a class of expanded clone.

d_gene: .
v_gene: TRBV5-1
abundance: .
j_gene: TRBJ1-2
CDR3nt: TGCGCCAGCAGCCCGACCGGGAGGTTTGATGGCTACACCTTC
CDR3aa: CASSPTGRFDGYTF

d_gene: .
v_gene: TRBV11-2
abundance: .
j_gene: TRBJ1-1
CDR3nt: TGTGCCAGCAGCTTAGTGGGGACGGAAGCTTTCTTT
CDR3aa: CASSLVGTEAFF

d_gene: TRBD1
v_gene: TRBV27
abundance: .
j_gene: TRBJ2-7
CDR3nt: TGTGCCAGCAGTTTTCAGGGGGCAGGGTTCGAGCAGTACTTC
CDR3aa: CASSFQGAGFEQYF

d_gene: .
v_gene: TRBV11-3
abundance: once
j_gene: TRBJ2-2
CDR3nt: TGTGCCAGCAGCCAAGGACTCGGAGGTCGGACCGGGGAGCTGTTTTTT
CDR3aa: CASSQGLGGRTGELFF

d_gene: .
v_gene: TRBV19
abundance: .
j_gene: TRBJ1-2
CDR3nt: TGTGCCAGTAGTATTACTGGTGGCTACACCTTC
CDR3aa: CASSITGGYTF

d_gene: .
v_gene: TRBV6-5
abundance: .
j_gene: TRBJ2-2
CDR3nt: TGTGCCAGCAGTTACCCGGGATACGCGAACACCGGGGAGCTGTTTTTT
CDR3aa: CASSYPGYANTGELFF

d_gene: .
v_gene: TRBV30
abundance: .
j_gene: TRBJ2-3
CDR3nt: TGTGCCTGGAGTTTCACTACAGATACGCAGTATTTT
CDR3aa: CAWSFTTDTQYF

d_gene: .
v_gene: TRBV11-2
abundance: once
j_gene: TRBJ2-7
CDR3nt: TGTGCCAGCAGTTCCTCTTCCTACGAGCAGTACTTC
CDR3aa: CASSSSSYEQYF

d_gene: .
v_gene: TRBV9
abundance: few
j_gene: TRBJ2-1
CDR3nt: TGTGCCAGCAGCGTAGACCCTGGTAGCTCCTACAATGAGCAGTTCTTC
CDR3aa: CASSVDPGSSYNEQFF

d_gene: .
v_gene: TRBV10-2
abundance: .
j_gene: TRBJ2-1
CDR3nt: TGCGCCAGCAGTGATCCGGGAGAGGATGAGCAGTTCTTC
CDR3aa: CASSDPGEDEQFF

d_gene: TRBD2
v_gene: TRBV7-9
abundance: once
j_gene: TRBJ2-3
CDR3nt: TGTGCCAGCAGCTTGGGAGGCGGGGGGTTTCAAGATACGCAGTATTTT
CDR3aa: CASSLGGGGFQDTQYF

d_gene: TRBD2
v_gene: TRBV11-2
abundance: few
j_gene: TRBJ2-7
CDR3nt: TGTGCCAGCAGAGGCGGAGCGGGGAGGGGAGAGCAGTACTTC
CDR3aa: CASRGGAGRGEQYF

d_gene: .
v_gene: TRBV11-2
abundance: .
j_gene: TRBJ2-6
CDR3nt: TGTGCCAGCAGCTTAGAAGCCCCTGGGTTTGGGGCCAACGTCCTGACTTTC
CDR3aa: CASSLEAPGFGANVLTF

d_gene: TRBD1
v_gene: TRBV10-3
abundance: .
j_gene: TRBJ1-2
CDR3nt: TGTGCCGCCACCGGGACAGGGCCCTATGGCTACACCTTC
CDR3aa: CAATGTGPYGYTF

d_gene: TRBD1
v_gene: TRBV11-2
abundance: few
j_gene: TRBJ1-3
CDR3nt: TGTGCCAGCAGCTTAGCAGGGGGCTCTGGAAACACCATATATTTT
CDR3aa: CASSLAGGSGNTIYF

d_gene: TRBD1
v_gene: TRBV7-9
abundance: .
j_gene: TRBJ2-7
CDR3nt: TGTGCCAGCAGCTCCGGTGCCTCTGACAGGGGGCTGCACTTC
CDR3aa: CASSSGASDRGLHF

d_gene: TRBD2
v_gene: TRBV27
abundance: .
j_gene: TRBJ2-7
CDR3nt: TGTGCCAGCTCCCTGGCTAGCGGAACTTACGAGCAGTACTTC
CDR3aa: CASSLASGTYEQYF

d_gene: TRBD2
v_gene: TRBV27
abundance: .
j_gene: TRBJ2-1
CDR3nt: TGTGCCAGCAGTTTATACCCTAGCGGGGGGGCCTCCTACAATGAGCAGTTCTTC
CDR3aa: CASSLYPSGGASYNEQFF

d_gene: .
v_gene: TRBV30
abundance: .
j_gene: TRBJ2-1
CDR3nt: TGTGCCTGGAGTCCAGGGAGCTCCTACAATGAGCAGTTCTTC
CDR3aa: CAWSPGSSYNEQFF

d_gene: TRBD1
v_gene: TRBV30
abundance: .
j_gene: TRBJ2-3
CDR3nt: TGTGCCTGGGGACAGGGGGGGAGCACAGATACGCAGTATTTT
CDR3aa: CAWGQGGSTDTQYF

d_gene: .
v_gene: TRBV11-2
abundance: once
j_gene: TRBJ2-1
CDR3nt: TGTGCCAGCAGCTTCCAGCAGACAGGAGGGGTCAATGAGCAGTTCTTC
CDR3aa: CASSFQQTGGVNEQFF

d_gene: TRBD1
v_gene: TRBV4-3
abundance: .
j_gene: TRBJ1-2
CDR3nt: TGCGCCAGCAGCCAAGATCGGACAGGGGATGGCTACACCTTC
CDR3aa: CASSQDRTGDGYTF

d_gene: .
v_gene: TRBV6-5
abundance: .
j_gene: TRBJ1-3
CDR3nt: TGTGCCAGCAGTTACGGGTCTGGAAACACCATATATTTT
CDR3aa: CASSYGSGNTIYF

d_gene: .
v_gene: TRBV25-1
abundance: .
j_gene: TRBJ1-6
CDR3nt: TGTGCCAGCAGTGCCTCATTGGTGGCACCCCTCCACTTT
CDR3aa: CASSASLVAPLHF

d_gene: .
v_gene: TRBV27
abundance: medium-sized
j_gene: TRBJ2-7
CDR3nt: TGTGCCAGCAGTCCCCCAGGGTTTAGCTCCTACGAGCAGTACTTC
CDR3aa: CASSPPGFSSYEQYF

d_gene: .
v_gene: TRBV4-1
abundance: .
j_gene: TRBJ2-1
CDR3nt: TGCGCCAGCAGCCAAGGGGCGTCCTCCTACAATGAGCAGTTCTTC
CDR3aa: CASSQGASSYNEQFF

d_gene: TRBD1
v_gene: TRBV28
abundance: .
j_gene: TRBJ1-4
CDR3nt: TGTGCCAGCAGTTCACCAGGGGGGGTGTTAGGACTGTTTTTT
CDR3aa: CASSSPGGVLGLFF

d_gene: TRBD1
v_gene: TRBV25-1
abundance: .
j_gene: TRBJ1-2
CDR3nt: TGTGCCAGCAGTCACCCCCGACAGGGTGATACTGGCTACACCTTC
CDR3aa: CASSHPRQGDTGYTF

d_gene: .
v_gene: TRBV25-1
abundance: .
j_gene: TRBJ2-7
CDR3nt: TGTGCCAGCAGTGAATACCCCTACGAGCAGTACTTC
CDR3aa: CASSEYPYEQYF

d_gene: .
v_gene: TRBV27
abundance: .
j_gene: TRBJ2-7
CDR3nt: TGTGCCAGCAGTTTCGACGGCATCGAGCAGTACTTC
CDR3aa: CASSFDGIEQYF

d_gene: .
v_gene: TRBV11-2
abundance: medium-sized
j_gene: TRBJ2-7
CDR3nt: TGTGCCAGCAGCCCCTGGACAGACTACGAGCAGTACTTC
CDR3aa: CASSPWTDYEQYF

d_gene: .
v_gene: TRBV6-5
abundance: .
j_gene: TRBJ2-2
CDR3nt: TGTGCCAGCAGTTACTCGGAGAGCGGGGAGCTGTTTTTT
CDR3aa: CASSYSESGELFF

d_gene: TRBD2
v_gene: TRBV29-1
abundance: .
j_gene: TRBJ2-1
CDR3nt: TGCAGCGTTGAAGGCCATAGCGGGGGACACAATGAGCAGTTCTTC
CDR3aa: CSVEGHSGGHNEQFF

d_gene: .
v_gene: TRBV2
abundance: .
j_gene: TRBJ1-4
CDR3nt: TGTGCCAGCAGGGTAGATTGGGAAAAACTGTTTTTT
CDR3aa: CASRVDWEKLFF

d_gene: .
v_gene: TRBV9
abundance: .
j_gene: TRBJ2-5
CDR3nt: TGTGCCAGCAGCGTAGAGAGCTACCAGGAGACCCAGTACTTC
CDR3aa: CASSVESYQETQYF

d_gene: .
v_gene: TRBV6-5
abundance: once
j_gene: TRBJ2-1
CDR3nt: TGTGCCAGCAGTCCTTTAGCGGAGGGGGGTGAGCAGTTCTTC
CDR3aa: CASSPLAEGGEQFF

d_gene: .
v_gene: TRBV6-1
abundance: .
j_gene: TRBJ2-1
CDR3nt: TGTGCCAGCAGTGAAGCGCTGGGCACCTACAATGAGCAGTTCTTC
CDR3aa: CASSEALGTYNEQFF

d_gene: .
v_gene: TRBV4-3
abundance: once
j_gene: TRBJ2-7
CDR3nt: TGCGCCAGCAGCCCAAGGGGGGGGGCCTACGAGCAGTACTTC
CDR3aa: CASSPRGGAYEQYF

d_gene: TRBD2
v_gene: TRBV28
abundance: .
j_gene: TRBJ2-2
CDR3nt: TGTGCCAGCTCTAGTTTCCATTTGTCTCTCCCGGCGGGAGGGCCGATCGGGGAGCTGTTTTTT
CDR3aa: CASSSFHLSLPAGGPIGELFF

d_gene: .
v_gene: TRBV27
abundance: .
j_gene: TRBJ2-7
CDR3nt: TGTGCCAGCAGTTCCTCCTACGAGCAGTACTTC
CDR3aa: CASSSSYEQYF

d_gene: .
v_gene: TRBV10-1
abundance: .
j_gene: TRBJ2-3
CDR3nt: TGCGCCCAAGGGACAGATACGCAGTATTTT
CDR3aa: CAQGTDTQYF

d_gene: .
v_gene: TRBV11-2
abundance: .
j_gene: TRBJ2-2
CDR3nt: TGTGCCAGCAGCCCCGGAGTATACACCGGGGAGCTGTTTTTT
CDR3aa: CASSPGVYTGELFF

d_gene: .
v_gene: TRBV10-3
abundance: .
j_gene: TRBJ1-1
CDR3nt: TGTGCCATCAGCCCGGGGAACACTGAAGCTTTCTTT
CDR3aa: CAISPGNTEAFF

d_gene: .
v_gene: TRBV24-1
abundance: .
j_gene: TRBJ2-1
CDR3nt: TGTGCCACCAGTGATTTAGGGACCAATGACAATGAGCAGTTCTTC
CDR3aa: CATSDLGTNDNEQFF